A selection of T cell receptor beta chains follows, all from one sample in a study of CD8 T cells in Susac syndrome. TCRdb called the immunoSEQ multiplex PCR reads again in MiXCR, with one record for every CDR3 protein. Here the sample spans some 110,000 distinct CDR3 sequences, around 94% being singletons. What was sequenced was CD8+ T cells from PBMCs. These receptors all come from a human donor with Susac syndrome. Each CDR3 is given with its conserved first and last residue. The order of the fields is clone size, V gene, D gene, J gene, CDR3 protein, CDR3 DNA. The D gene is left open where the match is weak. Some rows have no size entry. The others give once, few or many, or a class for an expanded clone.

once	TRBV30	-	TRBJ1-1	CAWSAPRGDWNTEAFF	TGTGCCTGGAGTGCCCCAAGAGGGGACTGGAACACTGAAGCTTTCTTT
-	TRBV3-1	-	TRBJ2-2	CANLRDPNTGELFF	TGTGCCAACCTCAGGGATCCGAACACCGGGGAGCTGTTTTTT
-	TRBV14	-	TRBJ2-1	CASSHQQSSYNEQFF	TGTGCCAGCAGCCACCAGCAGAGCTCCTACAATGAGCAGTTCTTC
-	TRBV6-2/TRBV6-3	-	TRBJ2-7	CASSYGVLEQYF	TGTGCCAGCAGTTACGGTGTGCTCGAGCAGTACTTC
-	TRBV13	TRBD1	TRBJ1-5	CASSSGTGSNQPQHF	TGTGCCAGCAGTTCCGGGACAGGTAGCAATCAGCCCCAGCATTTT
-	TRBV4-1	TRBD2	TRBJ2-4	CASSPPGGSGGLNIQYF	TGCGCCAGCAGCCCTCCCGGGGGTAGCGGGGGACTAAACATTCAGTACTTC
-	TRBV15	TRBD2	TRBJ2-7	CATSGGGPVDYEQYF	TGTGCCACCAGCGGGGGAGGGCCAGTGGACTACGAGCAGTACTTC
-	TRBV12-3/TRBV12-4	-	TRBJ1-2	CASSSPGRGGYTF	TGTGCCAGCAGTTCCCCAGGGCGAGGGGGCTACACCTTC
-	TRBV18	TRBD1	TRBJ1-5	CASSPTGSGNQPQHF	TGTGCCAGCTCACCGACAGGGTCGGGCAATCAGCCCCAGCATTTT
-	TRBV3-1	TRBD2	TRBJ2-3	CASSQGAGEATQYF	TGTGCCAGCAGCCAAGGCGCGGGGGAGGCTACGCAGTATTTT
-	TRBV9	-	TRBJ2-1	CASSERGLLGEQFF	TGTGCCAGCAGCGAGAGGGGTCTCCTTGGTGAGCAGTTCTTC
-	TRBV12-3/TRBV12-4	-	TRBJ1-2	CASSFGRNYGYTF	TGTGCCAGCAGTTTTGGGAGGAACTATGGCTACACCTTC
-	TRBV20-1	-	TRBJ1-1	CSARGGENTEAFF	TGCAGTGCTAGAGGTGGGGAGAACACTGAAGCTTTCTTT
-	TRBV5-4	-	TRBJ1-6	CASSFGSSPLHF	TGTGCCAGCAGCTTCGGATCTTCACCCCTCCACTTT
-	TRBV20-1	TRBD2	TRBJ2-1	CSARDYDSYNEQFF	TGCAGTGCTCGGGACTACGACTCCTACAATGAGCAGTTCTTC
-	TRBV12-3/TRBV12-4	TRBD1	TRBJ1-2	CASSLDRREGYTF	TGTGCCAGCAGCCTGGACAGGCGAGAGGGCTACACCTTC
-	TRBV6-2/TRBV6-3	-	TRBJ2-1	CASSYSYRDNEQFF	TGTGCCAGCAGTTATTCCTACAGGGACAATGAGCAGTTCTTC
-	TRBV11-2	-	TRBJ2-5	CASSPIGLQETQYF	TGTGCCAGCAGCCCGATCGGACTCCAAGAGACCCAGTACTTC
once	TRBV4-2	-	TRBJ2-7	CASSQESAGVYEQYF	TGTGCCAGCAGCCAAGAGTCGGCAGGGGTCTACGAGCAGTACTTC
-	TRBV5-1	-	TRBJ1-5	CASSSDRGGQPQHF	TGCGCCAGCAGCTCGGATCGGGGAGGTCAGCCCCAGCATTTT
-	TRBV9	-	TRBJ1-1	CASSSGWTEAFF	TGTGCCAGCAGCTCCGGGTGGACTGAAGCTTTCTTT
-	TRBV29-1	TRBD2	TRBJ2-7	CSAWGGSSYGQYF	TGCAGCGCTTGGGGGGGAAGCTCCTACGGGCAGTACTTC
-	TRBV3-1	TRBD1	TRBJ1-2	CASSPLRTGLSYGYTF	TGTGCCAGCAGCCCGCTTCGGACAGGGCTTTCCTATGGCTACACCTTC
-	TRBV7-8	-	TRBJ1-2	CASSRSGEDGYTF	TGTGCCAGCAGCAGAAGCGGGGAGGATGGCTACACCTTC
-	TRBV13	-	TRBJ2-2	CASSAGLPRELFF	TGTGCCAGCAGCGCGGGACTCCCACGGGAGCTGTTTTTT
-	TRBV21-1	-	TRBJ1-4	CASSDVDREFNEKLFF	TGTGCCAGCAGTGACGTCGACCGCGAATTCAATGAAAAACTGTTTTTT
-	TRBV20-1	TRBD2	TRBJ2-7	CSAIDTSGLYEQYF	TGCAGTGCTATTGACACTAGCGGTCTCTACGAGCAGTACTTC
-	TRBV7-9	-	TRBJ2-7	CASSSPYYEQYF	TGTGCCAGCAGCTCACCCTATTACGAGCAGTACTTC
-	TRBV2	TRBD2	TRBJ2-1	CAGTGTSGNNEQFF	TGTGCCGGCACCGGGACTAGCGGTAACAATGAGCAGTTCTTC
-	TRBV27	-	TRBJ2-5	CASSTSRGGGLGETQYF	TGTGCCAGCAGTACCTCCAGGGGAGGGGGGTTAGGAGAGACCCAGTACTTC
few	TRBV4-2	-	TRBJ2-7	CASSQGNEQYF	TGTGCCAGCAGCCAAGGTAACGAGCAGTACTTC
few	TRBV19	-	TRBJ1-1	CASSQDPGGTEAFF	TGTGCCAGTAGTCAGGACCCGGGGGGGACTGAAGCTTTCTTT
-	TRBV7-9	-	TRBJ2-7	CASSLLGNSEHEQYF	TGTGCCAGCAGCTTACTTGGGAACTCGGAGCACGAGCAGTACTTC
-	TRBV7-2	-	TRBJ2-7	CASSLGRNEQYF	TGTGCCAGCAGCTTAGGTCGTAACGAGCAGTACTTC
-	TRBV27	-	TRBJ1-1	CASSLSRGTEAFF	TGTGCCAGCAGTTTATCACGTGGCACTGAAGCTTTCTTT
-	TRBV7-9	-	TRBJ2-7	CASSSQVNSYEQYF	TGTGCCAGCAGCTCACAGGTGAACTCCTACGAGCAGTACTTC
-	TRBV27	-	TRBJ1-5	CASSLVGGGQPQHF	TGTGCCAGCAGTTTGGTCGGGGGAGGCCAGCCCCAGCATTTT